The 8 T cell receptor beta chains reported below all come from one sample, sequenced in a study of T-cell memory formation after mild COVID-19. TCRdb redid the calling of the 5' RACE reads with MiXCR, one entry per CDR3 protein. The table lists about 360,000 distinct CDR3 sequences, 10% to 15% of them singletons, with around a fifth in the top ten. The material sequenced was PBMCs or a T cell subset sorted from them (not recorded which). The receptors originated from a man in his late teens or twenties who had mild COVID-19 (a few samples of this study predate the infection). Cell type and time point are not known.

This clonotype showed up just a few times. J is TRBJ1-1 and V is TRBV29-1; the D is unclear. This CDR3 region has 11 residues. Germline CDR1 is SQVTM and CDR2 is ANQGSEA. V was clipped by 5 bases and J by 6 bases, with 10 bases between them. The CDR3 nucleotides read TGCAGCGTTTCGGAGGGCCCTGAAGCTTTCTTT. The encoded protein is CSVSEGPEAFF.

The sample holds a few counts of this clonotype. The chain links TRBV28 to TRBJ1-2, with D hard to call. This CDR3 is 11 amino acids long. Germline loops: CDR1 MDHEN, CDR2 SYDVKM. V lost 8 bases, J lost 1 base, and 5 bases lay in between. The CDR3 region has the DNA TGTGCCAGCCGCGTTAACTATGGCTACACCTTC. Protein sequence: CASRVNYGYTF.

This clonotype was observed a handful of times. The V gene is TRBV5-1, the J gene TRBJ2-5; D is unresolved. Deletions cut 0 bases from V and 1 base from J, with 10 bases between. This CDR3 spans 15 amino acids. Germline V gene data show CDR1 as SGHRS and CDR2 as YFSETQ. CDR3 coding DNA: TGCGCCAGCAGCTTGGTTGGAGCCCGCCAAGAGACCCAGTACTTC. Translation gives CASSLVGARQETQYF.

This clonotype was found a few times. V and J are TRBV20-1 and TRBJ2-1; 10 nucleotides agree with TRBD2. This CDR3 contains 16 residues. Germline V lookup: CDR1 DFQATT, CDR2 SNEGSKA (reference sequence). V gave up 0 bases and J gave up 12 bases; unmatched junction bases: 14. Written as DNA, the CDR3 is TGCAGTGCTAGAGATCCCCTAGCGGGGGTGCCTAAGGGGCAGTTCTTC. Amino acid sequence: CSARDPLAGVPKGQFF.

This CDR3 reads CASSRGPGTVNTEAFF. The CDR3 DNA is TGTGCCAGCAGCCGGGGGCCCGGGACAGTGAACACTGAAGCTTTCTTT. The chain uses TRBV6-5 and TRBJ1-1; TRBD1 matches 7 bases. Germline-derived CDR1 and CDR2 are MNHEY and SVGAGI. After removal of 6 bases from V and 0 bases from J, the junction contained 10 bases not matched to a gene. The CDR3 loop spans 16 amino acids.

The V call is TRBV7-2, the J call TRBJ1-6; D perhaps matches TRBD1 (6 bases). With 5 bases removed from V and 1 base from J, the gap between germline ends came to 12 bases. The length of the CDR3 is 16 residues. Germline values: CDR1 SGHTA, CDR2 FQGNSA. CDR3 nucleotides: TGTGCCAGCAGCAGGGGGGTATGGTCCTATAATTCACCCCTCCACTTT. Translated: CASSRGVWSYNSPLHF.

The V call is TRBV18, the J call TRBJ2-7; 8 positions agree with TRBD1. The CDR3 runs to 16 residues. Trimming removed 3 bases from V and 0 bases from J; junction bases left unmatched: 7. Germline CDR1 is KGHSH and CDR2 is LQKENI. The DNA for the CDR3 is TGTGCCAGCTCACCGCGACAGGGGAGGAGCTCCTACGAGCAGTACTTC. Protein: CASSPRQGRSSYEQYF.

This clonotype appeared a few times. CDR3 residues: CASSDGGPGTDTQYF. Here the CDR3 DNA reads TGCGCCAGCAGTGATGGTGGGCCCGGCACAGATACGCAGTATTTT. The chain uses TRBV10-1 and TRBJ2-3; D gene uncertain. Per germline, CDR1 WNHNN and CDR2 SYGVQD (reference sequence). V was shortened by 3 bases and J by 1 base, with 11 bases between the two germline ends. The CDR3 has 15 amino acids.